The subject of this entry is one T cell receptor (beta chain). The antigen remains undetermined. One end of the junction varies from germline; a read error may be responsible. The data belong to a study of molecular identifiers for immune sequencing clone quantification. Regarding the study as a whole: One cell's worth of spiked Jurkat TCR RNA was reportedly detectable among about a million naive cells.

TCR libraries were built in bulk with a published protocol and specific TCR primers. TCRdb reanalysed the PCR reads using MiXCR and keeps one entry per CDR3 protein. This table holds over 50,000 distinct CDR3 sequences, 36% found once. The sequenced sample was naive CD8+ T cells from blood, with Jurkat cell RNA spiked in. Subset given: FACS-sorted CD8+CD4-CCR7+CD45RA+ naive T cells. This TCR was recovered from a human donor in good health. Some libraries in this study had Jurkat cell RNA spiked in.

The DNA for the CDR3 is TGTGCCAGCAGCTTAGGAGGGCCTAGCGGCCAAGAGCCCCAGTACTTC. This encodes CASSLGGPSGQEPQYF. The chain links TRBV11-2 to TRBJ2-5; 7 bases fit TRBD2. Germline loops: CDR1 SGHAT, CDR2 FQNNGV. The CDR3 runs 16 residues.